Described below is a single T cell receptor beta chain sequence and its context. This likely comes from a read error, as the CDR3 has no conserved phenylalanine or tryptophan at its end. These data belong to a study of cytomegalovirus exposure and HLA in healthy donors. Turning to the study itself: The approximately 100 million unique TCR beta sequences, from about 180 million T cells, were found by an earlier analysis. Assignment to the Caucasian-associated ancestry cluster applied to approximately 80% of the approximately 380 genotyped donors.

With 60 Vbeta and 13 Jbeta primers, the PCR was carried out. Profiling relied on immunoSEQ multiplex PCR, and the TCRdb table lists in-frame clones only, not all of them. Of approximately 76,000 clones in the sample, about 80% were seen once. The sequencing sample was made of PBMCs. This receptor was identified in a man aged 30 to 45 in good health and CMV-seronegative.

The CDR3 nucleotides read TGTGCCAGCACGCGAGACAGTGCCCCCATCTCCTACGAGCAGTACCTC. This codes for CASTRDSAPISYEQYL. The chain is built from TRBV28 and TRBJ2-7; perhaps TRBD1 as D (5 bases). Looked up from germline, CDR1 is MDHEN and CDR2 is SYDVKM. This CDR3 region has 16 residues. Trimming took 7 bases from V and 0 from J, leaving 19 bases between them.